This T cell receptor beta chain was recorded in a study of blood T cell repertoires in COVID-19. About the study: From T cells, B-cell-depleted T cells, or PBMCs came the material, which was cDNA or gDNA.

The CDR3 is 13 residues long. CDR1 is MNHEY and CDR2 is SMNVEV in the germline V gene (reference sequence). The ends were cut back, 6 bases at V and 6 bases at J, with 11 bases in the middle. Clones were read by immunoSEQ multiplex PCR, and TCRdb kept only the in-frame ones, dropping some. The repertoire holds about 160,000 clones, 85% to 90% seen once, with 5% to 8.5% in the top ten. The clonotype comes from a woman aged 50 to 65 who had recovered from COVID-19. Sequenced: PBMCs or T cells enriched from blood (not recorded which). This sequence joins TRBV27 and TRBJ2-2; D remains unclear. CDR3 loop: CASRIMGSGELFF. In DNA form, the CDR3 reads TGTGCCAGCAGGATCATGGGCTCCGGGGAGCTGTTTTTT.